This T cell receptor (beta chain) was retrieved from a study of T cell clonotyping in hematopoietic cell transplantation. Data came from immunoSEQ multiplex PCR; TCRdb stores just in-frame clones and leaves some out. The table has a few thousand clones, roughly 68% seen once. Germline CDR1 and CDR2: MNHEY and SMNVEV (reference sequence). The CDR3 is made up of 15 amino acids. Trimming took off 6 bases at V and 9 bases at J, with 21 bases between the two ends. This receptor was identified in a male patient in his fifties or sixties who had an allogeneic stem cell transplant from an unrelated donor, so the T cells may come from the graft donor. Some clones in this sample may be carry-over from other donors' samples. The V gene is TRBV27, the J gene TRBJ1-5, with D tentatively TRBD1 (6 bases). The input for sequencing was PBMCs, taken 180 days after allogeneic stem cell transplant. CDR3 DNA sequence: TGTGCCAGCAGCCATGGGGGCCTCGTGGGGGTGCCCCAGCATTTT. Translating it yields CASSHGGLVGVPQHF.